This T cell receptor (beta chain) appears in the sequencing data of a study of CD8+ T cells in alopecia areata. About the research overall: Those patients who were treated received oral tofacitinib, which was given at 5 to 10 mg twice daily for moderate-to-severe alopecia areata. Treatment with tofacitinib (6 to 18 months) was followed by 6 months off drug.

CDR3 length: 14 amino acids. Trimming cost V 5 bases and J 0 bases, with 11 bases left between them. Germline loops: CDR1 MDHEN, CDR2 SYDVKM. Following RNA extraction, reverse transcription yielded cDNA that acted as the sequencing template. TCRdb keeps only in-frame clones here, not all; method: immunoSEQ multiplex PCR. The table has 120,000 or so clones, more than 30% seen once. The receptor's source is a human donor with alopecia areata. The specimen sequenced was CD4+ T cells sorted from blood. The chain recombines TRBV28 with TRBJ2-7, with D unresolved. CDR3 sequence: CASSRSRPSYEQYF. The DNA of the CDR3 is TGTGCCAGCAGTCGGAGCAGGCCCTCCTACGAGCAGTACTTC.